The T cell receptor (beta chain) under discussion was sequenced for a study of T cell changes during pregnancy in multiple sclerosis. The V and J ends lost 5 bases and 0 bases respectively, with 10 bases between them. The CDR3 sequence is 14 residues long. Per germline, CDR1 SEHNR and CDR2 FQNEAQ (reference sequence). Using immunoSEQ multiplex PCR, the repertoire was profiled, and TCRdb retains in-frame clones only, with some absent. The sample carries 15,000 to 20,000 clones, roughly 88% recorded once. Material: CD8+ T cells from peripheral blood mononuclear cells, obtained after pregnancy. This chain connects TRBV7-9 to TRBJ1-1; D is perhaps TRBD1 (6 bases). This TCR came from a female donor in good health, enrolled as a control in a pregnancy study. The CDR3 protein is CASSRQGLNTEAFF. The CDR3 DNA follows: TGTGCCAGCAGCCGTCAGGGGCTGAACACTGAAGCTTTCTTT.